Listed below are T cell receptor beta chains from one sample, sequenced in a study of cytomegalovirus exposure and HLA in healthy donors. The data were produced by immunoSEQ multiplex PCR, yet TCRdb's version contains in-frame clones alone and is incomplete. The table records approximately 160,000 clones, 80% to 85% of them present only once. What was sequenced was PBMCs. Every receptor here comes from a human donor in good health. The CDR3 runs from the conserved cysteine through the conserved F or W. Fields, in order: V gene, J gene, D gene, clone size, CDR3 DNA, CDR3 protein. D genes are given only for firm matches. Clone size is not always given. Where it is, it says once, few, many or a class for expanded clones.

TRBV7-2,TRBJ2-7,NA,NA,TGTGCCAGCAGCTTAACGGGTTACGAGCAGTACTTC,CASSLTGYEQYF
TRBV18,TRBJ1-1,NA,NA,TGTGCCAGCTCACCACCGGGGGGAATGAACACTGAAGCTTTCTTT,CASSPPGGMNTEAFF
TRBV28,TRBJ2-2,NA,NA,TGTGCCAGCAGCCGTAGCGGAGGAGGGGCCGGGGAGCTGTTTTTT,CASSRSGGGAGELFF
TRBV2,TRBJ2-1,TRBD2,NA,TGTGCCAGCATGGGGACTATGTTCTACAATGAGCAGTTCTTC,CASMGTMFYNEQFF
TRBV4-1,TRBJ2-3,NA,NA,TGCGCCAGCAGCCCTGGAGAACTTACAGATACGCAGTATTTT,CASSPGELTDTQYF
TRBV29-1,TRBJ2-5,NA,NA,TGCAGCGTTATAGGGGCCGGAAGAGCTTACGGGCAGTACTTC,CSVIGAGRAYGQYF
TRBV7-8,TRBJ1-1,NA,NA,TGTGCCAGCAGCTTAGGGTTCCGAACCCGGGAAAACACTGAAGCTTTCTTT,CASSLGFRTRENTEAFF
TRBV27,TRBJ2-7,TRBD1,NA,TGTGCCAGCAGTTCCACCCGCGTCACAGGGGGCCCACTTTACGAGCAGTACTTC,CASSSTRVTGGPLYEQYF
TRBV7-2,TRBJ1-3,NA,NA,TGTGCCAGCAGCGCACAGGTTTTCTCTGGAAACACCATATATTTT,CASSAQVFSGNTIYF
TRBV6-1,TRBJ1-2,NA,NA,TGTGCCAGCTTGACAGCAACTAACTATGGCTACACCTTC,CASLTATNYGYTF
TRBV19,TRBJ1-1,TRBD1,NA,TGTGCCAGTAGTAGACGGACAGGACTGAACACTGAAGCTTTCTTT,CASSRRTGLNTEAFF
TRBV6-4,TRBJ2-2,TRBD2,NA,TGTGCCAGCAGTCCCTCCGGGGGGGGCACCGGGGAGCTGTTTTTT,CASSPSGGGTGELFF
TRBV19,TRBJ1-5,TRBD1,NA,TGTGCCAGTAGTCTAGCTTCTGGACAGGGTAAAAACCAGCCCCAGCATTTT,CASSLASGQGKNQPQHF
TRBV6-5,TRBJ2-3,NA,NA,TGTGCCAGCAGTTACACCGGGACTCCGGGCGGAGATACGCAGTATTTT,CASSYTGTPGGDTQYF
TRBV19,TRBJ1-1,TRBD1,NA,TGTGCCAGTAGTATAGCCCTGGACAGGGAAGCTTTCTTT,CASSIALDREAFF
TRBV29-1,TRBJ1-1,NA,few,TGCAGCGTTGAAGATGGGGGGGGGACTGAAGCTTTCTTT,CSVEDGGGTEAFF
TRBV5-8,TRBJ2-7,NA,few,TGTGCCAGCAGCTTGAACAGTAGGCTCCTCTACGAGCAGTACTTC,CASSLNSRLLYEQYF
TRBV7-9,TRBJ1-5,NA,NA,TGTGCCAGCAGCTTTGGGAGTAGCAATCAGCCCCAGCATTTT,CASSFGSSNQPQHF
TRBV28,TRBJ1-2,NA,NA,TGTGCCAGCAGTCAGCGACCGCTTGCCGTCGGCTACACCTTC,CASSQRPLAVGYTF
TRBV7-9,TRBJ1-2,NA,many,TGTGCCAGCAGGGAGTGGTTCGGTCGCTACACCTTC,CASREWFGRYTF
TRBV7-8,TRBJ1-2,TRBD1,NA,TGTGCCAGCAGCTTAGGTGTGTTGGGACAGGGTAGGAGCTACACCTTC,CASSLGVLGQGRSYTF
TRBV4-1,TRBJ1-2,TRBD1,NA,TGCGCCAGCAGCCAGGTCGGGACAGGGGACGGCTACACCTTC,CASSQVGTGDGYTF
TRBV6-5,TRBJ1-3,TRBD1,once,TGTGCCAGCAGTTACTCGATCGGACAGGGTATTGGAACCATATATTTT,CASSYSIGQGIGTIYF
TRBV11-3,TRBJ2-1,TRBD2,NA,TGTGCCAGCAGCTTTGTGGGGCAAGCGGGAGCCTACAATGAGCAGTTCTTC,CASSFVGQAGAYNEQFF
TRBV2,TRBJ2-3,TRBD2,NA,TGTGCCAGCAGTGAATTTGGCGGGGGGGCTGGAGATACGCAGTATTTT,CASSEFGGGAGDTQYF
TRBV6-5,TRBJ1-2,NA,few,TGTGCCAGCAGCCCTAGGGGTGGAGATGGCTACACCTTC,CASSPRGGDGYTF
TRBV11-2,TRBJ2-7,NA,NA,TGTGCCAGCAGCCTACAAACAGGAATATACGAGCAGTACTTC,CASSLQTGIYEQYF
TRBV11-3,TRBJ2-5,NA,NA,TGTGCCAGCAGCAAATCGGGGGTCCCCCAAGAGACCCAGTACTTC,CASSKSGVPQETQYF
TRBV7-9,TRBJ2-5,TRBD2,NA,TGTGCCAGCAGCTTATTTGCGGGGGGGCTGGGCCAAGAGACCCAGTACTTC,CASSLFAGGLGQETQYF
TRBV5-4,TRBJ2-5,TRBD2,NA,TGTGCCAGCAGGGACAGAGCGGGGGGGGTGGAGACCCAGTACTTC,CASRDRAGGVETQYF
TRBV9,TRBJ2-3,NA,NA,TGTGCCAGCAGCTGGAGGACTGCGGATCCCCCAGATACGCAGTATTTT,CASSWRTADPPDTQYF
TRBV5-5,TRBJ2-1,TRBD2,NA,TGTGCCAGCAGCTTGGGGGGGGGTCGGGGCGAGTTCGACAATGAGCAGTTCTTC,CASSLGGGRGEFDNEQFF
TRBV9,TRBJ2-7,NA,few,TGTGCCAGCAGCCCCCAGGGCTCCTACGAGCAGTACTTC,CASSPQGSYEQYF
TRBV4-1,TRBJ2-5,TRBD2,once,TGCGCCAGCAGCCCTGGGGGGGAGCAGTACTTC,CASSPGGEQYF
TRBV6-1,TRBJ1-6,NA,NA,TGTGCCAGCAGTGCGCTTAGAGGCTCCTATAATTCACCCCTCCACTTT,CASSALRGSYNSPLHF
TRBV11-2,TRBJ2-7,NA,NA,TGTGCCAGCAGCTTACAGGCCTCCTACGAGCAGTACTTC,CASSLQASYEQYF
TRBV25-1,TRBJ2-1,TRBD1,NA,TGTGCCAGCAGTAACACACCGGGACAGGGTGGTTATAATGAGCAGTTCTTC,CASSNTPGQGGYNEQFF
TRBV6-6,TRBJ1-1,TRBD1,NA,TGTGCCAGCAACCCCCGGGCAGGGGGGATCACTGAAGCTTTCTTT,CASNPRAGGITEAFF
TRBV6-6,TRBJ1-2,NA,NA,TGTGCCAGCAGCCAAACTGGAGACTATGGCTACACCTTC,CASSQTGDYGYTF
TRBV5-4,TRBJ1-3,NA,NA,TGTGCCAGCAGCTTACAGGGTTCTGGAAACACCATATATTTT,CASSLQGSGNTIYF
TRBV5-4,TRBJ2-7,TRBD1,NA,TGTGCCAGCAGCATGTACAGGGGCTACGAGCAGTACTTC,CASSMYRGYEQYF
TRBV2,TRBJ1-2,NA,NA,TGTGCCAGCAGTGAGGGGCAGTTCAACACCTTC,CASSEGQFNTF
TRBV4-3,TRBJ2-2,NA,NA,TGCGCCAGCAGCCAAGGACCGGGATACAACACCGGGGAGCTGTTTTTT,CASSQGPGYNTGELFF
TRBV18,TRBJ1-1,TRBD1,once,TGTGCCAGCTCACCACTCGAGACAGGGGGCATGAACACTGAAGCTTTCTTT,CASSPLETGGMNTEAFF
TRBV6-1,TRBJ1-2,NA,NA,TGTGCCAGCAGTGAATCTTTTGCAGTAATCTATGGCTACACCTTC,CASSESFAVIYGYTF
TRBV19,TRBJ1-1,NA,few,TGTGCCAGTAGTATTTCCGGGGGAATGCACACTGAAGCTTTCTTT,CASSISGGMHTEAFF